The source of this TCR beta chain is a study of vaccination and CD4 T cells after COVID-19. Study context: Overlapping peptides of the spike proteins of SARS-CoV-2, HCoV-NL63, HCoV-OC43 and HCoV-229E were used for cell stimulation.

With the Oncomine TCR Beta short-read assay, DNA from cultured CD4+ T cells was sequenced. TCRdb called the PCR reads again in MiXCR, with one record for every CDR3 protein. The table has more than 4,000 distinct CDR3 sequences, around 45% seen once. The treatment is: roughly nine-day PBMC culture with coronavirus spike peptide pools or control peptides (ViraFEST assay). Antigen-specific T cell expansion with peptide pools preceded TCR sequencing in the ViraFEST approach. With regard to this clonotype: Antigen specificity is unknown.

The V and J ends lost 2 bases and 2 bases, in that order; junction bases with no gene match: 3. This CDR3 comprises 16 residues. Germline lookup yields CDR1 SGHTA and CDR2 FQGTGA. The sample consisted of CD4+ T cells from blood, cultured in vitro. The chain carries TRBV7-3 and TRBJ2-2; 9 bases line up with TRBD2. This sequence was found in a human donor who had recovered from COVID-19. CDR3 amino acids: CASSLLGLANTGELFF. The CDR3 DNA reads as TGTGCCAGCAGCTTATTGGGACTAGCTAACACCGGGGAGCTGTTTTTT.